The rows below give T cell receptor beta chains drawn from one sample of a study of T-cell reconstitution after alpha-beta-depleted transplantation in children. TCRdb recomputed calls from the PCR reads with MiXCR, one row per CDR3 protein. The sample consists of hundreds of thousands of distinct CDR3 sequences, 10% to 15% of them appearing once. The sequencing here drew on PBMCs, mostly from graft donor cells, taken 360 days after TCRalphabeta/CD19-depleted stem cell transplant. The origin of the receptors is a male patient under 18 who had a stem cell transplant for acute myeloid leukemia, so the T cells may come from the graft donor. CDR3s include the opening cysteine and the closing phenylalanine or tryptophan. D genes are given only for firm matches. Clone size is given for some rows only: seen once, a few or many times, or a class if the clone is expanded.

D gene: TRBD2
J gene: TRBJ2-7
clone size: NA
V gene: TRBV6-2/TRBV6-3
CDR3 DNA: TGTGCCAGCAGTCCGTTCTCCGGGACTAGCGGCTACTACGAGCAGTACTTC
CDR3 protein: CASSPFSGTSGYYEQYF

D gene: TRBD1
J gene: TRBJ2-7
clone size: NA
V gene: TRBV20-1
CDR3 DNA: TGCAGTGCGATCAGACAGGGGTGGGCCTACGAGCAGTACTTC
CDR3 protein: CSAIRQGWAYEQYF

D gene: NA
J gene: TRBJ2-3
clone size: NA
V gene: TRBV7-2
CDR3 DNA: TGTGCCAGCAGTTATTCGCTAGGTACGCAGTATTTT
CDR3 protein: CASSYSLGTQYF

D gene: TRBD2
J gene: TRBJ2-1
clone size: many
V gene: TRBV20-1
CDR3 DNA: TGCAGTTCCTACTCCTTACTAGCGGGAAAGGACAATGAGCAGTTCTTC
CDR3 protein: CSSYSLLAGKDNEQFF

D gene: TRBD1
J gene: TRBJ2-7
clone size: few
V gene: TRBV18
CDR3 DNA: TGTGCCAGCCTACCCGACAGGGGTACCTACGAGCAGTACTTC
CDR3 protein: CASLPDRGTYEQYF

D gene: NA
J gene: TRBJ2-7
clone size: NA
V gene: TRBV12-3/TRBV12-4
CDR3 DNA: TGTGCCAGCAGTGCGGCGGGCGAGCAGTACTTC
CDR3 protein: CASSAAGEQYF

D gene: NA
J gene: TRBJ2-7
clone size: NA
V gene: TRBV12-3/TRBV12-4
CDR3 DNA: TGTGCCAGCAGTCCGCACTACCCCTACGAGCAGTGCTTC
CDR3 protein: CASSPHYPYEQCF

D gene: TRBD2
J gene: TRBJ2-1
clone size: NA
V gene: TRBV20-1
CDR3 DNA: TGCTGTGCTAGAAAGATAGCGGGGGGTAGCTACAATGAGCAGTTCTTC
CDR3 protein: CCARKIAGGSYNEQFF

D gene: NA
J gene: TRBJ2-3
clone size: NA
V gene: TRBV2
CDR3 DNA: TGTGCCAGCAAACTAGCTTTGGATACGCAGTATTTT
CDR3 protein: CASKLALDTQYF

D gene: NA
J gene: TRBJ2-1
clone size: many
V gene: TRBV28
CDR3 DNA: TGTGCCAGCAGCTACCCACCAACTAGTAATGAGCAGTTCTTC
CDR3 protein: CASSYPPTSNEQFF

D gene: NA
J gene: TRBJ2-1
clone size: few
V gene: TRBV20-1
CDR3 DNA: TGCAGTGCGGCCGACTGGACTGGTGAGCAGTTCTTC
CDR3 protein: CSAADWTGEQFF

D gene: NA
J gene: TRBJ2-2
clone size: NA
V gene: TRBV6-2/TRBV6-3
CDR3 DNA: TGTGCCAGCAGTCCGAGTGGCCTAAGGTACACCGGGGAGCTGTTTTTT
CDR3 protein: CASSPSGLRYTGELFF

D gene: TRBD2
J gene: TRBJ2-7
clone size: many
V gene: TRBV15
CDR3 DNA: TGTGCCACCACCTTAGCGGGAGCCACCTACGAGCAGTACTTC
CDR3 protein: CATTLAGATYEQYF

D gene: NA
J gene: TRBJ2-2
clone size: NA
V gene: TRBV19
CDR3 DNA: TGTGCCAGTAGTATTTTAGGCCTCCCCGGGGAGCTGTTTTTT
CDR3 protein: CASSILGLPGELFF

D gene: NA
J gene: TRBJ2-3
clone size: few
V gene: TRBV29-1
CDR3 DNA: TGCAGCGTTTGGACAAGCACAGATACGCAGTATTTT
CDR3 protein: CSVWTSTDTQYF

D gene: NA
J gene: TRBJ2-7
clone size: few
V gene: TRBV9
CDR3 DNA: TGTGCCAGCAGCGTAGCAGGGGCCGGGGAGCAGTACTTC
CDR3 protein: CASSVAGAGEQYF

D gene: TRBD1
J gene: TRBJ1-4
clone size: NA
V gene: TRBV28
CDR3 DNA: TGTGCCAGCAGTTTGGGGGACAGTTTCAATGAAAAACTGTTTTTT
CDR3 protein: CASSLGDSFNEKLFF

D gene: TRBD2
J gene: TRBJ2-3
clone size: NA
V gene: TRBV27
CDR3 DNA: TGTGCCAGCAGTTTCGCCACCGGGACTAGCGGCACAGATACGCAGTATTTT
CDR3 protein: CASSFATGTSGTDTQYF

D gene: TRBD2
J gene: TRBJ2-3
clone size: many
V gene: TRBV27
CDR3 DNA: TGTGCCAGCAGGCGACTAGCGGTCACAGATACGCAGTATTTT
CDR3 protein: CASRRLAVTDTQYF

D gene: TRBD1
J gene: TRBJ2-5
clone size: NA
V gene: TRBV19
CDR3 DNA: TGTGCCAGCCGCAACAGGGGGGAGGAGACCCAGTACTTC
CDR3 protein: CASRNRGEETQYF

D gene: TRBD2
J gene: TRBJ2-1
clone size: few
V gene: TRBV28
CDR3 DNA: TGTGCCAGCAGTCCCCCCCGACTAGCCGTCGGCAATGAGCAGTTCTTC
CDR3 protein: CASSPPRLAVGNEQFF

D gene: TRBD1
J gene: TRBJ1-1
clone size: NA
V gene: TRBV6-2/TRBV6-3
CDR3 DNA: TGTGCCAGCCGGGACAGGACGTACACTGAAGCTTTCTTT
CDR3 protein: CASRDRTYTEAFF

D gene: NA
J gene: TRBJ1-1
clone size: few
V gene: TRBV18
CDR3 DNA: TGTGCCAGCTCACCAATTAGGCCCGGGTACACTGAAGCTTTCTTT
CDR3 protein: CASSPIRPGYTEAFF

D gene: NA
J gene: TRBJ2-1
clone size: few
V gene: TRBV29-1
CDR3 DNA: TGCAGCGTTGGGGCCCATGAGCAGTTCTTC
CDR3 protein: CSVGAHEQFF

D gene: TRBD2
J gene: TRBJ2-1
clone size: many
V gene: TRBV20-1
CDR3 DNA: TGCAGTGCCGAACTAGCGGGCTACAATGAGCAGTTCTTC
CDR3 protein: CSAELAGYNEQFF

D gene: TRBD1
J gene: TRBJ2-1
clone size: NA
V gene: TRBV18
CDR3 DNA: TGTGCCAGCTCACTACGGGACAGGGGGCACTACAATGAGCAGTTCTTC
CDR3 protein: CASSLRDRGHYNEQFF

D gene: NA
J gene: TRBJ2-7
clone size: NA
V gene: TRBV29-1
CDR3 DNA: TGCAGCGTCGTAGCAGGGGTCCACGAGCAGTACTTC
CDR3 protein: CSVVAGVHEQYF

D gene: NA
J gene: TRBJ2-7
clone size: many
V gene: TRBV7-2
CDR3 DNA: TGTGCCAGCAGCTTAGCTGGAGACCTCTACGAGCAGTACTTC
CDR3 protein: CASSLAGDLYEQYF

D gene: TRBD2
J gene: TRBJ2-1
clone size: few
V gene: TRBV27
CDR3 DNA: TGTGCCAGCAGTTTTAATAGAGGACTAGCCTTCCAGAGCTCCTACAATGAGCAGTTCTTC
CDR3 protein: CASSFNRGLAFQSSYNEQFF

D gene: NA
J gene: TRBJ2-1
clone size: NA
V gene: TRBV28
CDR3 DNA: TGTGCCAGCAGTTTCTTGTCACGGAGCTCCTACAATGAGCAGTTCTTC
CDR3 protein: CASSFLSRSSYNEQFF

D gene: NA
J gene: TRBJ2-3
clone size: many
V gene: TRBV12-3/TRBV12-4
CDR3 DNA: TGTGCCAGCAGTTTTCTGGGATCCAGAGATACGCAGTATTTT
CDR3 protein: CASSFLGSRDTQYF

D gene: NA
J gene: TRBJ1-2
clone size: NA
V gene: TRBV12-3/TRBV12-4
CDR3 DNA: TGTGCCAGCAGTTTCCCTGCTAACTATGGCTACACCTTC
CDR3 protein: CASSFPANYGYTF

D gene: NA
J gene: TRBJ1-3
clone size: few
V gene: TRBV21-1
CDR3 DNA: TGTGCCAGCAAAGGACCCAAGTCCGGAAACACCATATATTTT
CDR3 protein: CASKGPKSGNTIYF

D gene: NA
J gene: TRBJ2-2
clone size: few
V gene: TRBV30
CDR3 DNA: TGTGCCTCCACCGGGGGAGAGCACACCGGGGAGCTGTTTTTT
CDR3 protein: CASTGGEHTGELFF

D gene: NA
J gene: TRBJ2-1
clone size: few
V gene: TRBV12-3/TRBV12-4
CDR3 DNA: TGTGCCAGCAGCAACCGGGCCCCCACGTACAATGAGCAGTTCTTC
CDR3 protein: CASSNRAPTYNEQFF

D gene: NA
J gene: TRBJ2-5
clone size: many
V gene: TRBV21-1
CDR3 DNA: TGTGCCAGCAGCAGGCAAGCGGGAGGGCCGGGGGAGACCCAGTACTTC
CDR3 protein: CASSRQAGGPGETQYF

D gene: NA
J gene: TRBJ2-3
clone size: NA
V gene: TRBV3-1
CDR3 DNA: NA
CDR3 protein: CASSQDLSGSAQIRSIF

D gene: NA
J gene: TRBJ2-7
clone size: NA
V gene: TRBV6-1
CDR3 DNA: TGTGCCAGCAGCCCACTATTCTCGACAGGCTCCTACGAGCAGTACTTC
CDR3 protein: CASSPLFSTGSYEQYF

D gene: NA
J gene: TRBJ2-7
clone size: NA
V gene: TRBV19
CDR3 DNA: TGTGCCAGTAGTATTGGTCTCGCCTACGAGCAGTACTTC
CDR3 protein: CASSIGLAYEQYF

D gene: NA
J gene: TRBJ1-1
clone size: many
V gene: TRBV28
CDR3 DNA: TGTGCCAGCAGTTTGAGATTCGGACTCACAGCCATGAACACTGAAGCTTTCTTT
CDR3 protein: CASSLRFGLTAMNTEAFF

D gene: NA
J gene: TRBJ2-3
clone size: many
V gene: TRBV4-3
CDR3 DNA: TGCGCCAGCAGCCAAGATCTTAGGGGCAGGAGCCCAGATACGCAGTATTTT
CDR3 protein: CASSQDLRGRSPDTQYF